This entry lists 10 T cell receptor beta chains sequenced from one sample in a study of monozygotic twins with inflammatory bowel disease. TCRdb reanalyzed the 5' RACE reads and collapses them to one entry per CDR3 protein, without DNA. The sample has over 130,000 distinct CDR3 sequences; the top ten hold roughly 2.5%. The specimen sequenced was blood. The receptors originated from a human donor with ulcerative colitis or Crohn's disease, or a healthy co-twin of an affected twin (not recorded which).

The chain uses TRBV12-3 or TRBV12-4 and TRBJ1-5; TCRdb picks TRBD1, but there is no DNA to check that call. The CDR3 totals 14 residues. CDR3 amino acids: CASSHRDSNQPQHF.

V and J are TRBV5-1 and TRBJ1-4; the TRBD1 assignment by TCRdb is unverifiable without DNA. The CDR3 consists of 16 residues. The V gene's germline CDR1 is SGHRS and CDR2 YFSETQ. CDR3 sequence reads: CASRRGTGGAVSKLFF.

The chain has TRBV7-2 and TRBJ2-3; TCRdb indicates TRBD1, and absent DNA this call remains unverified. Germline-derived CDR1 and CDR2 are SGHTA and FQGNSA. The length of the CDR3 is 14 residues. CDR3: CASSLGLGPDTQYF. Full variable domain (outside the CDR3, taken from reference TRBV7-2 and TRBJ2-3): GAGVSQSPSNKVTEKGKDVELRCDPISGHTALYWYRQSLGQGLEFLIYFQGNSAPDKSGLPSDRFSAERTGGSVSTLTIQRTQQEDSAVYLCASSLGLGPDTQYFGPGTRLTVL.

This chain connects TRBV7-2 to TRBJ2-4; TCRdb's D call of TRBD1 is untestable without DNA. The V gene's germline CDR1 is SGHTA and CDR2 FQGNSA. The CDR3 consists of 15 residues. This chain's CDR3 is CASSLHSGAKNIQYF.

This chain uses TRBV5-1 with TRBJ2-5; TCRdb outputs TRBD2, but without DNA this stays unchecked. Germline V gene sequence: CDR1 SGHRS, CDR2 YFSETQ. This CDR3 has 15 amino acids. The CDR3 is CASTASASRQETQYF.

V usage is TRBV12-3 or TRBV12-4 and J usage is TRBJ2-7; the TCRdb D gene call, TRBD2, has no DNA to confirm it. The CDR3 runs 15 residues. CDR3 residues: CASSFPSGGTYEQYF.

V gene TRBV2 combines with J gene TRBJ1-4; TCRdb's D call, TRBD1, is unchecked because there is no DNA. The CDR3 length is 13 residues. Germline lookup yields CDR1 SNHLY and CDR2 FYNNEI. CDR3: CAGSGATNEKLFF.

CDR3 in amino acids: CASSLKVGTGGKQETQYF. The gene calls are TRBV11-2 and TRBJ2-5; TCRdb designates TRBD1, a call that cannot be tested without DNA. The CDR3 contains 18 residues. Germline V lookup: CDR1 SGHAT, CDR2 FQNNGV. The full variable domain, in which reference TRBV11-2 and TRBJ2-5 provide the parts outside the CDR3, is EAGVAQSPRYKIIEKRQSVAFWCNPISGHATLYWYQQILGQGPKLLIQFQNNGVVDDSQLPKDRFSAERLKGVDSTLKIQPAKLEDSAVYLCASSLKVGTGGKQETQYFGPGTRLLVL.

CDR3 region: CASSFNREVDEQYF. V usage is TRBV5-1 and J usage is TRBJ2-7; TCRdb designates TRBD1, a call that cannot be tested without DNA. CDR1 and CDR2 from the germline V gene are SGHRS and YFSETQ. The CDR3 runs 14 residues.

The rearrangement links TRBV20-1 to TRBJ1-6; without DNA, the TCRdb call of TRBD1 cannot be checked. CDR1 is DFQATT, CDR2 SNEGSKA, per germline (reference sequence). The CDR3 spans 18 residues. The CDR3 protein is CSARVSGTGGRHDSPLHF.